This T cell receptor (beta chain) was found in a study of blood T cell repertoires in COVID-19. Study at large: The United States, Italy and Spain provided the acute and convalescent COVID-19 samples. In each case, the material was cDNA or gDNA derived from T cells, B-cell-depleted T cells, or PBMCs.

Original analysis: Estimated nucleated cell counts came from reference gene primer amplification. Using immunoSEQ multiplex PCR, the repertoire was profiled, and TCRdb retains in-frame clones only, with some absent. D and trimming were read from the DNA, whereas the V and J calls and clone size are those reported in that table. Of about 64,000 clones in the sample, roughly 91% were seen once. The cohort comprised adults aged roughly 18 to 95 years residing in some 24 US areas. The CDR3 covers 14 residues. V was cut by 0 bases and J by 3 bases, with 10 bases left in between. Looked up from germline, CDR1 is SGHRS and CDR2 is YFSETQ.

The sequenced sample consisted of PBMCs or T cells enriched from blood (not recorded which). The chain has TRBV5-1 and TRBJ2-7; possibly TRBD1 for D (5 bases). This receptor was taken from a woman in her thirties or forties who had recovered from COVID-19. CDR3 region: CASSLELDNYEQYF. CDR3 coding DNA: TGCGCCAGCAGCTTGGAATTGGACAACTACGAGCAGTACTTC.